This TCR beta chain was captured in a study of blood T cell repertoires in COVID-19. The wider study: The origin of the acute and convalescent COVID-19 samples was the United States, Italy and Spain. Sources were T cells, B-cell-depleted T cells, or PBMCs; the material itself was cDNA or gDNA.

Authors' analysis steps: Counts of nucleated cells, estimated from reference gene primer amplification, were obtained. Generated by immunoSEQ multiplex PCR, the TCRdb table keeps only in-frame clones and is missing some. The V and J calls and clone size come from that table; D and trimming were worked out from the DNA. The table has 180,000 or so clones, approximately 85% seen once. Germline CDR1 MNHNY, CDR2 SVGAGI (reference sequence). Trimming took 2 bases from V and 4 from J; bases not matched to a gene: 6. The CDR3 length is 16 residues. Participants had their cohort set by participant-reported clinical history. This clone came up once.

V is TRBV6-6 and J is TRBJ2-7; 12 bases agree with TRBD2. Material: PBMCs or T cells enriched from blood (not recorded which). This TCR was sampled from a man in his forties who had recovered from COVID-19. CDR3 residues: CASSYRGGTSGYEQYF. In DNA form, the CDR3 reads TGTGCCAGCAGTTACCGGGGAGGGACTAGCGGGTACGAGCAGTACTTC.